The 32 T cell receptor beta chains reported below all come from one sample, sequenced in a study of T-cell reconstitution after alpha-beta-depleted transplantation in children. Unique molecular identifiers were used to barcode this TCRbeta library. TCRdb re-called the PCR reads with MiXCR, one entry per CDR3 protein. The sample yields nearly 550,000 distinct CDR3 sequences, 15% to 20% seen once. This sample comprised PBMCs from the stem cell graft donor, obtained from the stem cell graft. These receptors originate from a human donor who donated a stem cell graft to a child with acute lymphoblastic leukemia.

The gene calls are TRBV7-6 and TRBJ2-1, with 11 bases matching TRBD2. Germline CDR1 SGHVS, CDR2 FNYEAQ. V dropped 4 bases and J dropped 6; count of bases not matched to a gene: 17. The CDR3 is made up of 19 amino acids. In DNA, the CDR3 is TGTGCCAGCAGCTCCCGCGGTAGCGGGAGGGCTAAGGTCCCCAATGAGCAGTTCTTC. Translating it yields CASSSRGSGRAKVPNEQFF. Combining the CDR3 with reference TRBV7-6 and TRBJ2-1 gives the whole variable domain GAGVSQSPRYKVTKRGQDVALRCDPISGHVSLYWYRQALGQGPEFLTYFNYEAQQDKSGLPNDRFSAERPEGSISTLTIQRTEQRDSAMYRCASSSRGSGRAKVPNEQFFGPGTRLTVL.

The CDR3 coding sequence is TGCGCCAGCAGCCCCCCAGGGGCGCGGTACTATGGCTACACCTTC. This encodes CASSPPGARYYGYTF. The chain recombines TRBV5-1 with TRBJ1-2; possible D gene TRBD1, 6 bases. Germline lookup yields CDR1 SGHRS and CDR2 YFSETQ. CDR3 length: 15 residues. Trimming cost V 4 bases and J 3 bases, with 16 bases left between them. Supplemented by reference TRBV5-1 and TRBJ1-2, the full variable domain reads KAGVTQTPRYLIKTRGQQVTLSCSPISGHRSVSWYQQTPGQGLQFLFEYFSETQRNKGNFPGRFSGRQFSNSRSEMNVSTLELGDSALYLCASSPPGARYYGYTFGSGTRLTVV.

This rearrangement joins TRBV3-1 to TRBJ2-7; 7 nucleotides match TRBD1. The CDR3 covers 14 residues. Looked up from germline, CDR1 is LGHDT and CDR2 is YNNKEL (reference sequence). J lost 4 bases, V lost 4 bases, and 7 bases had no gene match. This CDR3 reads CASSLRTGEYEQYF. The CDR3 coding sequence is TGTGCCAGCAGCCTAAGGACAGGAGAGTACGAGCAGTACTTC.

The chain employs TRBV18 and TRBJ2-7; a weak D match, TRBD2 (5 bases). The V gene's germline CDR1 is KGHSH and CDR2 LQKENI. V lost 2 bases and J lost 6, with 14 bases in between. The CDR3 extends over 14 amino acids. This CDR3 reads CASSPGAGGGEQYF. In nucleotides, the CDR3 is TGTGCCAGCTCACCAGGTGCGGGTGGTGGCGAGCAGTACTTC.

This clonotype was seen only a few times. The J gene is TRBJ2-7, the V gene TRBV7-9, with D uncertain. CDR3 length equals 13 residues. Germline values: CDR1 SEHNR, CDR2 FQNEAQ (reference sequence). Trimming left V 5 bases short and J 8 bases short, with 16 bases between. CDR3 sequence: CASSQPLLRKQYF. CDR3 nucleotides: TGTGCCAGCAGCCAACCACTGCTCAGGAAGCAGTACTTC.

This chain links TRBV20-1 with TRBJ2-7; 7 bases are shared with TRBD2. The CDR3 consists of 14 residues. The germline V gene has CDR1 DFQATT and CDR2 SNEGSKA (reference sequence). J gave up 6 bases and V 0 bases, and 8 bases lay outside the gene matches. CDR3 sequence (DNA): TGCAGTGCTAGAGATTCCCGCGGGAGAGTCGAGCAGTACTTC. It codes for CSARDSRGRVEQYF.

This chain uses TRBV7-6 with TRBJ2-1, with 8 bases identical to TRBD2. Germline-derived CDR1 and CDR2 are SGHVS and FNYEAQ. After removal of 4 bases from V and 5 bases from J, the junction contained 10 bases not matched to a gene. The CDR3 is 16 amino acids. CDR3 DNA sequence: TGTGCCAGCAGCTCTATGCCGGGAGGGAGGGACAATGAGCAGTTCTTC. Amino acids: CASSSMPGGRDNEQFF.

The chain uses TRBV20-1 and TRBJ2-2, with 7 bases lining up with TRBD2. Looked up from germline, CDR1 is DFQATT and CDR2 is SNEGSKA (reference sequence). The CDR3 loop spans 16 amino acids. With V trimmed by 5 bases and J by 3 bases, 12 bases remained unmatched. CDR3 coding DNA: TGCAGTGCTGGAGGCCGGACTAGATACGACACCGGGGAGCTGTTTTTT. Translating it yields CSAGGRTRYDTGELFF.

The chain is built from TRBV5-1 and TRBJ2-3; tentatively, D is TRBD2 (5 bases). Trimming took 4 bases from V and 5 from J, leaving 8 bases between them. CDR1 is SGHRS and CDR2 is YFSETQ in the germline V gene. The CDR3 loop spans 12 amino acids. The CDR3 protein is CASSREGDTQYF. CDR3 DNA sequence: TGCGCCAGCAGCCGGGAAGGAGATACGCAGTATTTT.

This rearrangement joins TRBV29-1 to TRBJ2-7; TRBD1 matches 9 bases. The germline V gene has CDR1 SQVTM and CDR2 ANQGSEA. Trimming cost V 6 bases and J 1 base; bases outside gene matches: 7. This CDR3 is built from 14 residues. The CDR3 protein is CSVDTGGWSYEQYF. CDR3 nucleotides: TGCAGCGTAGATACAGGGGGCTGGTCCTACGAGCAGTACTTC.

This clonotype was detected only a few times. V usage is TRBV4-1 and J usage is TRBJ2-7; 14 bases are shared with TRBD2. CDR1 is MGHRA and CDR2 is YSYEKL in the germline V gene. Losses at the gene ends were 11 bases for V and 4 bases for J; bases not matched to a gene: 10. The CDR3 is 15 amino acids. Written as DNA, the CDR3 is TGCGCCGCGTCTCCGGGACTAGCGGGAGCTTACGAGCAGTACTTC. Protein sequence: CAASPGLAGAYEQYF.

The genes are TRBV30 and TRBJ2-1; tentatively, D is TRBD1 (5 bases). CDR1 GTSNPN and CDR2 SVGIG come from the germline V gene (reference sequence). V shed 2 bases and J shed 4 bases, with 15 bases lying between them. This CDR3 comprises 15 residues. The chain's CDR3 is CAWSPRLGQYNEQFF. The CDR3 DNA sequence: TGTGCCTGGAGTCCCCGATTGGGGCAATACAATGAGCAGTTCTTC.

This clonotype came up a few times. CDR3 nucleotide sequence: TGTGCCAGCAGCGCACCCTCCGGACGGGACACTGAAGCTTTCTTT. This encodes CASSAPSGRDTEAFF. This rearrangement joins TRBV9 to TRBJ1-1; D not certain. Trimming took off 3 bases at V and 3 bases at J, with 15 bases between the two ends. Germline CDR1 is SGDLS and CDR2 is YYNGEE. This CDR3 region has 15 residues.

The CDR3 spells CASSFPGLASRGVAETQYF. The CDR3 region has the DNA TGCGCCAGCAGCTTTCCGGGACTAGCGAGCCGGGGGGTTGCAGAGACCCAGTACTTC. The chain employs TRBV5-1 and TRBJ2-5, with 10 bases fitting TRBD2. This CDR3 spans 19 amino acids. J gave up 4 bases and V 2 bases, and 17 bases lay outside the gene matches. The germline V gene has CDR1 SGHRS and CDR2 YFSETQ. Drawing the rest from reference TRBV5-1 and TRBJ2-5, the complete variable domain is KAGVTQTPRYLIKTRGQQVTLSCSPISGHRSVSWYQQTPGQGLQFLFEYFSETQRNKGNFPGRFSGRQFSNSRSEMNVSTLELGDSALYLCASSFPGLASRGVAETQYFGPGTRLLVL.

The rearrangement links TRBV7-2 to TRBJ2-1; the match to TRBD2 covers 7 bases. The CDR3 is 16 amino acids. Germline trimming cut 1 base from V and 9 bases from J; bases unmatched to any gene: 12. The V gene's germline CDR1 is SGHTA and CDR2 FQGNSA. In nucleotides, the CDR3 is TGTGCCAGCAGCTTAGTCGGCGCGGGAGCCCCCACTGAGCAGTTCTTC. Encoded protein: CASSLVGAGAPTEQFF.

V and J are TRBV5-1 and TRBJ2-7; a possible D gene is TRBD2 (6 bases). The CDR3 covers 13 residues. Germline CDR1 is SGHRS and CDR2 is YFSETQ. V gave up 7 bases and J gave up 9 bases, with 20 bases separating them. DNA of the CDR3: TGCGCCAGCGAACGTCCCGCCCTGCGGGGGCAGTACTTC. Protein sequence: CASERPALRGQYF.

The chain couples TRBV6-1 to TRBJ2-7; tentatively, D is TRBD2 (6 bases). Germline V CDR1 and CDR2: MNHNS, SASEGT. V lost 6 bases, J lost 0 bases, and 15 bases lay in between. This CDR3 has 15 residues. CDR3 nucleotides: TGTGCCAGCAGCGGACCGGGACTCAGCTCCTACGAGCAGTACTTC. Translating it yields CASSGPGLSSYEQYF.

This clonotype was detected a few times. The chain couples TRBV5-1 to TRBJ2-7; TRBD1 agrees at 7 bases. This CDR3 has 15 amino acids. Germline lookup yields CDR1 SGHRS and CDR2 YFSETQ. V dropped 3 bases and J dropped 1; count of bases not matched to a gene: 7. The CDR3, as DNA: TGCGCCAGCAGCTGGGTACAGGGGAATTCCTACGAGCAGTACTTC. This codes for CASSWVQGNSYEQYF.

This clonotype was detected a few times. J is TRBJ2-3 and V is TRBV7-2, with TRBD2 matching 7 bases. The germline V gene has CDR1 SGHTA and CDR2 FQGNSA. V gave up 6 bases and J gave up 2 bases; unmatched junction bases: 8. This CDR3 has 15 amino acids. In DNA, the CDR3 is TGTGCCAGCAGTTTCCTAGCGGACGACACAGATACGCAGTATTTT. Residues: CASSFLADDTDTQYF.

The table lists this clonotype with a few counts. The chain is built from TRBV13 and TRBJ2-1; D remains ambiguous. CDR1 is PRHDT, CDR2 FYEKMQ, per germline (reference sequence). Trimming removed 4 bases at V and 8 bases at J, with 18 bases between. This CDR3 is 15 amino acids long. The chain's CDR3 is CASSWLDPDVDEQFF. Here the CDR3 DNA reads TGTGCCAGCAGCTGGTTGGACCCCGATGTGGATGAGCAGTTCTTC. Looking up the rest from reference TRBV13 and TRBJ2-1 gives the full variable domain: AAGVIQSPRHLIKEKRETATLKCYPIPRHDTVYWYQQGPGQDPQFLISFYEKMQSDKGSIPDRFSAQQFSDYHSELNMSSLELGDSALYFCASSWLDPDVDEQFFGPGTRLTVL.

The V and J genes are TRBV5-1 and TRBJ2-1; D may be TRBD1 (6 bases). The CDR3 spans 17 residues. CDR1 and CDR2 (germline): SGHRS, YFSETQ. V was trimmed by 0 bases and J by 0 bases, leaving 13 bases between them. The CDR3 loop is CASSLDREWGSYNEQFF. DNA of the CDR3: TGCGCCAGCAGCTTGGACAGGGAATGGGGCTCCTACAATGAGCAGTTCTTC.

This clonotype turned up a few times. The chain links TRBV7-9 to TRBJ1-4; possibly TRBD1 for D (6 bases). CDR1 is SEHNR, CDR2 FQNEAQ, per germline (reference sequence). There are 13 residues in the CDR3. Trimming stripped 6 bases from V and 12 bases from J, with 17 bases between. CDR3 nucleotide sequence: TGTGCCAGCAGTCACCTCCACAGGGAAGAACTGTTTTTT. The encoded protein is CASSHLHREELFF. The whole variable domain, remainder taken from reference TRBV7-9 and TRBJ1-4, is DTGVSQNPRHKITKRGQNVTFRCDPISEHNRLYWYRQTLGQGPEFLTYFQNEAQLEKSRLLSDRFSAERPKGSFSTLEIQRTEQGDSAMYLCASSHLHREELFFGSGTQLSVL.

This clonotype showed up just a few times. The rearrangement uses TRBV20-1 and TRBJ2-1; the match to TRBD2 covers 7 bases. V shed 0 bases and J 7 bases; nucleotides not matched to a gene: 9. The CDR3 loop spans 15 amino acids. Per germline, CDR1 DFQATT and CDR2 SNEGSKA (reference sequence). CDR3 in DNA: TGCAGTGCTAGAGATCGGGCTAGCGGAACAAATGAGCAGTTCTTC. Protein product: CSARDRASGTNEQFF.

This clonotype was seen only a few times. The chain employs TRBV29-1 and TRBJ2-1; possibly TRBD1 or TRBD2 for D (5 bases each). V was shortened by 7 bases and J by 0 bases, with 19 bases between the two germline ends. Germline lookup yields CDR1 SQVTM and CDR2 ANQGSEA. The CDR3 length is 16 residues. DNA for the CDR3: TGCAGCGGTTATGGGGTGGGGGAGAGCTCCTACAATGAGCAGTTCTTC. Its protein product is CSGYGVGESSYNEQFF.

The chain employs TRBV2 and TRBJ2-3, with D possibly TRBD1 on 6 matching bases. Deletions cut 3 bases from V and 1 base from J, with 11 bases between. Germline values: CDR1 SNHLY, CDR2 FYNNEI. This CDR3 has 15 residues. The CDR3 DNA reads as TGTGCCAGCAGTGATTTGGGGGCGGGCACAGATACGCAGTATTTT. Translating it yields CASSDLGAGTDTQYF.

The chain is built from TRBV11-2 and TRBJ1-4, with TRBD1 matching 7 bases. CDR1 SGHAT and CDR2 FQNNGV come from the germline V gene. V lost 0 bases, J lost 3 bases, and 10 bases stayed unmatched. CDR3 length: 18 amino acids. In DNA, the CDR3 is TGTGCCAGCAGCTTAGAGGTTTTGGGCAGGGGGGCTAATGAAAAACTGTTTTTT. This encodes CASSLEVLGRGANEKLFF.

This clonotype appeared a few times. The J gene is TRBJ2-1, the V gene TRBV20-1; 11 positions agree with TRBD2. This CDR3 is 15 amino acids long. Per the germline V gene, CDR1 is DFQATT and CDR2 is SNEGSKA (reference sequence). J was trimmed by 4 bases and V by 2 bases; bases with no gene match: 4. CDR3 loop: CSARKLAGDYNEQFF. CDR3 sequence (DNA): TGCAGTGCTAGAAAACTAGCGGGAGATTACAATGAGCAGTTCTTC.

V and J are TRBV15 and TRBJ2-5; TRBD1 is a possible D gene (6 bases). The CDR3 extends over 14 amino acids. V lost 2 bases, J lost 2 bases, and 9 bases lay in between. CDR1 is LNHNV and CDR2 is YYDKDF in the germline V gene (reference sequence). The CDR3 region has the DNA TGTGCCACCAGCAGAAACAGGGTACAAGAGACCCAGTACTTC. Protein: CATSRNRVQETQYF.

This clonotype was detected only a few times. The V and J genes are TRBV11-1 and TRBJ2-7; TRBD2 aligns across 11 bases. This CDR3 spans 19 amino acids. The V and J ends lost 1 base and 2 bases, in that order; junction bases with no gene match: 13. The germline V gene has CDR1 SGHAT and CDR2 FQDESV (reference sequence). DNA of the CDR3: TGTGCCAGCAGCTTAGACTGGTCGGGGACTAGCGGCTTTCCCTACGAGCAGTACTTC. It translates to CASSLDWSGTSGFPYEQYF.

This chain uses TRBV10-3 with TRBJ2-7; D might be TRBD2 (5 bases). V dropped 3 bases and J dropped 3 bases, with 12 bases sitting between them. Germline CDR1 ENHRY, CDR2 SYGVKD. The CDR3 extends over 14 amino acids. CDR3 protein: CAISDPGEGYEQYF. CDR3 nucleotides: TGTGCCATCAGTGATCCCGGCGAGGGCTACGAGCAGTACTTC.

The rearrangement links TRBV5-1 to TRBJ2-5, with D uncertain. This CDR3 comprises 13 residues. The V gene's germline CDR1 is SGHRS and CDR2 YFSETQ. Trimming took 0 bases from V and 4 from J, leaving 7 bases between them. The CDR3 is CASSLGVRETQYF. The CDR3 region has the DNA TGCGCCAGCAGCTTGGGGGTCCGAGAGACCCAGTACTTC.

The gene calls are TRBV4-2 and TRBJ1-1; possible D gene TRBD1, 6 bases. The germline V and J ends were trimmed by 1 base and 6 bases, with 12 bases remaining between them. The germline CDR1 and CDR2 sequences are LGHNA and YNFKEQ. CDR3 length: 14 amino acids. The CDR3 loop reads CASSQAAGGPEAFF. CDR3 DNA: TGTGCCAGCAGCCAAGCTGCGGGGGGCCCTGAAGCTTTCTTT.